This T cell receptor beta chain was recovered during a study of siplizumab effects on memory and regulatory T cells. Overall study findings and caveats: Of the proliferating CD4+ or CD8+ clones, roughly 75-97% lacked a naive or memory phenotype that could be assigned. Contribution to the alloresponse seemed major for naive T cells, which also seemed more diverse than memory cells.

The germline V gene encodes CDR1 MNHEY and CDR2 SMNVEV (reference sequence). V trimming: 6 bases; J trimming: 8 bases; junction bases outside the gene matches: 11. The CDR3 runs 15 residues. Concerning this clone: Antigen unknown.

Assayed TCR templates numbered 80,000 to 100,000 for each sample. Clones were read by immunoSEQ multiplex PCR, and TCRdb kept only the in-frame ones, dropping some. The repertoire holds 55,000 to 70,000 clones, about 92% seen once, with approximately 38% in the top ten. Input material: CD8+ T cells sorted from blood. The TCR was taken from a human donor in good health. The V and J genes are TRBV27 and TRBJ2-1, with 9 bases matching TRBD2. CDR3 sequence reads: CASSRTAGGWYEQFF. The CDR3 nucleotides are TGTGCCAGCAGCAGAACAGCGGGAGGCTGGTATGAGCAGTTCTTC.